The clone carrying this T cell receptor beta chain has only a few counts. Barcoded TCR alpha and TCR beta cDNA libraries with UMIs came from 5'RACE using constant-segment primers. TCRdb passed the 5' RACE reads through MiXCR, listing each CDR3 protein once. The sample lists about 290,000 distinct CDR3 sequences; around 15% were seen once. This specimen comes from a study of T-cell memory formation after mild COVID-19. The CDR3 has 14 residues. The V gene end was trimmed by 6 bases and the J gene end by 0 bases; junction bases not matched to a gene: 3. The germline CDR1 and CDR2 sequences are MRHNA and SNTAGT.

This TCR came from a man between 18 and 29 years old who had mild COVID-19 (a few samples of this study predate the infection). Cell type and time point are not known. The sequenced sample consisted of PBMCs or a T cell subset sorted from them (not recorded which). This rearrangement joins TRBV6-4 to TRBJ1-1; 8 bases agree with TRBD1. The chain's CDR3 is CASRGQGMNTEAFF. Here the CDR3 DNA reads TGTGCCAGCAGAGGACAGGGCATGAACACTGAAGCTTTCTTT.